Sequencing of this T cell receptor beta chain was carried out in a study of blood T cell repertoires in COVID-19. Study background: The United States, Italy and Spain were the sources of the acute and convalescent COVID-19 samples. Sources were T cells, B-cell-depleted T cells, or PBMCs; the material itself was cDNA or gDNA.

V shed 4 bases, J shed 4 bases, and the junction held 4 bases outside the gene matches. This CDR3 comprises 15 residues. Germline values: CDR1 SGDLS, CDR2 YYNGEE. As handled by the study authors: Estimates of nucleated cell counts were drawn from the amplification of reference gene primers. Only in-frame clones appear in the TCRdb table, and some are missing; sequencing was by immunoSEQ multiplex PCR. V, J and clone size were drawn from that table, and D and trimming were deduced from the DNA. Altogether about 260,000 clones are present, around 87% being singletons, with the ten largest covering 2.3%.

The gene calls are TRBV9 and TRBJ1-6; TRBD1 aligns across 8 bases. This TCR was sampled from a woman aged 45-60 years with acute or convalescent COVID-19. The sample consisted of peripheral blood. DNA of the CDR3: TGTGCCAGCAGCCTGACAGGGGAGTATAATTCACCCCTCCACTTT. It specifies CASSLTGEYNSPLHF.